This TCR beta chain was captured by sequencing in a study of post-analysis software for immune sequencing data. As for the study in general: Both relapsing-remitting and secondary progressive multiple sclerosis featured among the disease courses, as did progressive-relapsing multiple sclerosis.

The CDR3 extends over 13 amino acids. The ends were cut back, 1 base at V and 8 bases at J, with 12 bases in the middle. The germline gives CDR1 DFQATT, CDR2 SNEGSKA (reference sequence). The study, taken as a whole, reports: Batch-matched samples strongly co-clustered by F measure. The study found significantly lower normalized Chao1 diversity in multiple sclerosis patients than in controls. About 5 TRBV segments occurring more often in patients than controls included TRBV5-6, TRBV5-1 and TRBV20-1.

A remark on this clonotype: Its target is unknown.

Built from TCR beta cDNA, the libraries had unique molecular identifiers in them. TCRdb redid the calling of the PCR reads with MiXCR, one entry per CDR3 protein. Of 700,000 to 900,000 distinct CDR3 sequences in the sample, around 42% were seen once. This TCR derives from a girl between 5 and 17 years old with multiple sclerosis. V gene TRBV20-1 combines with J gene TRBJ2-1, with D hard to call. Sequenced input: blood. The CDR3 loop reads CSARVLNLDEQFF. The DNA for the CDR3 is TGCAGTGCTAGAGTCTTAAACCTGGATGAGCAGTTCTTC.